These 7 T cell receptor beta chains were sequenced from one sample in a study of T cells in Graves' hyperthyroidism and ophthalmopathy. The CDR3 regions of TCR beta were amplified from RNA transcripts. First-round RT-PCR targeting the TCR CDR3 was performed with the HTBI primer set. TCRdb recomputed calls from the multiplex PCR reads with MiXCR, one row per CDR3 protein. The sample has 480,000 or so distinct CDR3 sequences; roughly 45% are singletons. The material sequenced was peripheral blood or thyroid tissue (not recorded which). Source of these receptors: an adult woman with Graves' disease, either hyperthyroidism or ophthalmopathy (not recorded which).

This chain connects TRBV2 to TRBJ2-7; TRBD2 aligns across 7 bases. The CDR3 consists of 14 residues. The V segment lost 9 bases and the J segment 2 bases; nucleotides outside the gene matches: 10. CDR1 is SNHLY, CDR2 FYNNEI, per germline. The CDR3 region has the DNA TGTGCCAGTAGCCCTGGGAGCGGGACCTACGAGCAGTACTTC. Amino acid sequence: CASSPGSGTYEQYF.

This clonotype was counted at least ten times. The chain recombines TRBV6-6 with TRBJ2-5; D is possibly TRBD2 (6 bases). Trimming pared 2 bases from V and 0 bases from J, leaving 7 bases between. The CDR3 is made up of 14 amino acids. The V gene's germline CDR1 is MNHNY and CDR2 SVGAGI (reference sequence). The CDR3 DNA reads as TGTGCCAGCAGTTACGCGGGAAACCAAGAGACCCAGTACTTC. Residues: CASSYAGNQETQYF.

The chain employs TRBV27 and TRBJ1-2, with unresolved D. This CDR3 has 15 residues. V was clipped by 3 bases and J by 1 base, with 12 bases between them. Looked up from germline, CDR1 is MNHEY and CDR2 is SMNVEV (reference sequence). CDR3 residues: CASSFDPQYNYGYTF. The CDR3 nucleotides are TGTGCCAGCAGTTTCGACCCACAATATAACTATGGCTACACCTTC.

This clonotype was counted ten times or more. V usage is TRBV6-1 and J usage is TRBJ2-5; a possible D gene is TRBD2 (6 bases). Trimming cost V 6 bases and J 4 bases, with 15 bases left between them. CDR1 is MNHNS, CDR2 SASEGT, per germline. The CDR3 sequence is 14 residues long. The CDR3 reads CASSLRELGETQYF. The CDR3 nucleotides read TGTGCCAGCAGCCTTCGGGAGTTGGGAGAGACCCAGTACTTC.

This clonotype was observed at least ten times. The J gene is TRBJ2-1, the V gene TRBV20-1, with 8 bases that match TRBD2. V dropped 3 bases and J dropped 7; count of bases not matched to a gene: 2. CDR3 length: 12 amino acids. CDR1 and CDR2 from the germline V gene are DFQATT and SNEGSKA (reference sequence). CDR3 in DNA: TGCAGTGCTAGGGGACTAGGGAATGAGCAGTTCTTC. This translates into CSARGLGNEQFF.

The chain joins TRBV19 to TRBJ1-1; the match to TRBD1 covers 9 bases. V shed 9 bases and J 1 base; nucleotides not matched to a gene: 6. Germline CDR1 reads LNHDA; CDR2 reads SQIVND (reference sequence). This CDR3 comprises 14 residues. The CDR3 coding sequence is TGTGCCAGCAGGGACAGGGAGAAGAACACTGAAGCTTTCTTT. Protein sequence: CASRDREKNTEAFF.

A note on this clonotype: This clone may be a read error of a much larger clone one base away. The rearrangement joins TRBV10-3 to TRBJ1-1; 8 bases align to TRBD1. Germline CDR1 reads ENHRY; CDR2 reads SYGVKD. The CDR3 sequence is 12 residues long. With 6 bases clipped from V and 4 bases from J, the junction kept 1 base outside the gene matches. The CDR3 coding sequence is TGTGCCATCAGCCAGGGGGCCACTGAAGCTTTCTTT. Translating it yields CAISQGATEAFF.